The T cell receptor (beta chain) under discussion was sequenced for a study of PD-L1 blockade in urothelial cancer. Points from the study as a whole: Better survival was predicted when blood TCR clonality before treatment fell below the median. Tumor-associated clones in the blood of durable-benefit patients grew more at 3 weeks.

The table came from immunoSEQ multiplex PCR; TCRdb's copy has only in-frame clones and leaves some out. This sample carries just under 65,000 clones, 70% to 90% of them seen once, and the ten largest clones take over 1.5%. Time point: pretreatment peripheral blood. The CDR3 is 18 amino acids. The germline V gene encodes CDR1 SEHNR and CDR2 FQNEAQ (reference sequence). The V and J ends lost 5 bases and 7 bases, in that order; junction bases with no gene match: 18. In regard to this clone: What it binds is unknown.

The sequence was collected from a man aged 65 to 85 with urothelial cancer. The chain links TRBV7-9 to TRBJ2-4; 9 positions match TRBD2. Specimen: PBMCs, collected around atezolizumab (anti-PD-L1) treatment. CDR3 in amino acids: CASSPGLRRGGAMNIQYF. The CDR3 nucleotides read TGTGCCAGCAGCCCGGGGCTCAGACGCGGGGGGGCTATGAACATTCAGTACTTC.